This T cell receptor beta chain stems from a study of T-cell reconstitution after alpha-beta-depleted transplantation in children. Germline V gene sequence: CDR1 SGHAT, CDR2 FQNNGV. CDR3 length equals 14 residues. Deletions cut 5 bases from V and 5 bases from J, with 12 bases between. Preparation of the TCRbeta library was carried out with unique molecular identifiers. MiXCR, applied by TCRdb to the PCR reads, yields one record per CDR3 protein. The sample consists of 200,000 to 250,000 distinct CDR3 sequences, roughly 11% of them appearing once. This clonotype occurred many times. The sequence was obtained from a child under two years old with acute myeloid leukemia, due to receive a stem cell transplant. The chain couples TRBV11-2 to TRBJ2-2; no reliable D call. The material sequenced was PBMCs, taken before TCRalphabeta/CD19-depleted stem cell transplant. In nucleotides, the CDR3 is TGTGCCAGCAGCCTAAGTTTATTAACCGGGGAGCTGTTTTTT. This codes for CASSLSLLTGELFF. Looking up the rest from reference TRBV11-2 and TRBJ2-2 gives the full variable domain: EAGVAQSPRYKIIEKRQSVAFWCNPISGHATLYWYQQILGQGPKLLIQFQNNGVVDDSQLPKDRFSAERLKGVDSTLKIQPAKLEDSAVYLCASSLSLLTGELFFGEGSRLTVL.